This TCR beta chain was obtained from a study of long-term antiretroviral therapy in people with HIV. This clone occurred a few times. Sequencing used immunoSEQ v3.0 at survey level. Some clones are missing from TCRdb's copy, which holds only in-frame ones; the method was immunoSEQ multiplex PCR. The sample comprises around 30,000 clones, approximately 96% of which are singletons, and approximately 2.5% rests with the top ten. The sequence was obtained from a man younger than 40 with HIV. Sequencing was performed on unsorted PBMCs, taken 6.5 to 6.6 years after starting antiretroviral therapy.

In DNA, the CDR3 is TGTGCCATCAGTGATCAGGGTGAGCAGTTCTTC. Its translation: CAISDQGEQFF. The chain uses TRBV10-3 and TRBJ2-1, with D possibly being TRBD1 (5 bases). V was cut by 3 bases and J by 9 bases, with 6 bases left in between. This CDR3 contains 11 residues. Germline CDR1 ENHRY, CDR2 SYGVKD.